Below, 25 T cell receptor beta chains from the same sample are listed, as sequenced in a study of human T cells and chemical hapten exposure. As to time point: patch test 1, 2 weeks after DPC sensitization. Treatment denoted: therapeutic diphenylcyclopropenone sensitization with weekly scalp DPC. Using its own MiXCR run on the RACE reads, TCRdb lists one record per CDR3 protein. The sample has under 130,000 distinct CDR3 sequences; approximately 10% are singletons. The sequencing used whole blood, collected in connection with sensitization to the hapten diphenylcyclopropenone (DPC). The receptors originated from a woman between 40 and 55 years old with alopecia areata. Some clones in this sample may be carry-over from other donors' samples.

The chain couples TRBV5-1 to TRBJ1-1, with unresolved D. Germline V gives CDR1 SGHRS, CDR2 YFSETQ. The CDR3 consists of 14 residues. The V end was cut by 5 bases, the J end by 3 bases, with 14 bases between. For the CDR3, the DNA is TGCGCCAGCAGTCCGATTAGTTCTGACACTGAAGCTTTCTTT. Amino acid sequence: CASSPISSDTEAFF.

Note on this clonotype: At one end the junction does not follow the germline gene, possibly because of a read error. This rearrangement joins TRBV7-3 to TRBJ2-3; possibly TRBD1 for D (6 bases). Germline values: CDR1 SGHTA, CDR2 FQGTGA. CDR3 length: 15 residues. The CDR3 region is CASSWSPGGTETQYF. The CDR3 DNA reads TGTGCCAGCAGCTGGTCTCCTGGGGGCACAGAGACGCAGTATTTT. The whole variable domain, remainder taken from reference TRBV7-3 and TRBJ2-3, is GAGVSQTPSNKVTEKGKYVELRCDPISGHTALYWYRQSLGQGPEFLIYFQGTGAADDSGLPNDRFFAVRPEGSVSTLKIQRTERGDSAVYLCASSWSPGGTETQYFGPGTRLTVL.

This clonotype was picked up a small number of times. This chain connects TRBV28 to TRBJ1-5; 9 bases are shared with TRBD1. The V gene end was trimmed by 3 bases and the J gene end by 6 bases; junction bases not matched to a gene: 6. The CDR3 is 15 amino acids. The germline gives CDR1 MDHEN, CDR2 SYDVKM. The CDR3 nucleotides read TGTGCCAGCAGTTTGCGACGACAGGGGGGTCAGCCCCAGCATTTT. Amino acid sequence: CASSLRRQGGQPQHF.

This clonotype was observed at least ten times. V and J are TRBV7-2 and TRBJ2-7; D possibly matches TRBD1 or TRBD2 (5 bases each). This CDR3 has 14 amino acids. The V gene lost 1 base and the J gene lost 6 bases, with 13 bases spanning the gap. Germline V gives CDR1 SGHTA, CDR2 FQGNSA. CDR3 coding DNA: TGTGCCAGCAGCTTAGATCGGGGCCTCCGCGAGCAGTACTTC. Protein sequence: CASSLDRGLREQYF. The full variable domain, rest sourced from reference TRBV7-2 and TRBJ2-7, is GAGVSQSPSNKVTEKGKDVELRCDPISGHTALYWYRQSLGQGLEFLIYFQGNSAPDKSGLPSDRFSAERTGGSVSTLTIQRTQQEDSAVYLCASSLDRGLREQYFGPGTRLTVT.

This clonotype was detected ten times or more. The CDR3 sequence: CASSLPGLNEQFF. The CDR3 region has the DNA TGTGCCAGCAGCTTACCAGGACTTAATGAGCAGTTCTTC. The rearrangement uses TRBV7-2 and TRBJ2-1; TRBD2 is a possible D gene (5 bases). The CDR3 spans 13 residues. V was cut by 2 bases and J by 7 bases, with 9 bases left in between. CDR1 is SGHTA and CDR2 is FQGNSA in the germline V gene.

The sample holds a few counts of this clonotype. The gene calls are TRBV4-2 and TRBJ2-7; 10 bases match TRBD2. Trimming took 1 base from V and 3 from J; bases not matched to a gene: 9. The CDR3 consists of 17 residues. Per the germline V gene, CDR1 is LGHNA and CDR2 is YNFKEQ. The CDR3 loop reads CASSQGAASGSLYEQYF. CDR3 coding DNA: TGTGCCAGCAGCCAAGGCGCGGCTAGCGGGAGCCTCTACGAGCAGTACTTC.

The chain recombines TRBV12-3 or TRBV12-4 with TRBJ2-5, with 11 bases matching TRBD1. The CDR3 totals 14 residues. V gave up 6 bases and J gave up 2 bases; unmatched junction bases: 2. The chain's CDR3 is CASSRDRGQETQYF. The CDR3 nucleotides read TGTGCCAGCAGCAGGGACAGGGGGCAAGAGACCCAGTACTTC.

V gene TRBV9 combines with J gene TRBJ2-6; TRBD1 agrees at 12 bases. V shed 5 bases and J 2 bases; nucleotides not matched to a gene: 2. Germline V gene data show CDR1 as SGDLS and CDR2 as YYNGEE. The CDR3 totals 16 residues. The CDR3 here is CASRGQGAAGANVLTF. The DNA of the CDR3 is TGTGCCAGCAGGGGACAGGGGGCGGCTGGGGCCAACGTCCTGACTTTC.

This chain links TRBV7-9 with TRBJ2-3; TRBD2 matches at 9 bases. With V trimmed by 5 bases and J by 3 bases, 9 bases remained unmatched. Germline V gives CDR1 SEHNR, CDR2 FQNEAQ (reference sequence). CDR3 size: 16 residues. CDR3 nucleotide sequence: TGTGCCAGCAGCCGCGCGGGAGGGGCTGGTACAGATACGCAGTATTTT. This translates into CASSRAGGAGTDTQYF.

The sample holds a few counts of this clonotype. V gene TRBV7-6 combines with J gene TRBJ1-5; maybe TRBD1 (6 bases). Germline V CDR1 and CDR2: SGHVS, FNYEAQ. The CDR3 sequence is 16 residues long. Trimming took off 6 bases at V and 3 bases at J, with 18 bases between the two ends. The CDR3 DNA sequence: TGTGCCAGCAGTCCCGGGCAGGGGCACGCCAATCAGCCCCAGCATTTT. Protein product: CASSPGQGHANQPQHF.

This clonotype was observed a few times. The rearrangement joins TRBV5-4 to TRBJ2-2; 10 bases are shared with TRBD2. Germline trimming cut 0 bases from V and 3 bases from J; bases unmatched to any gene: 2. CDR1 SGHNT and CDR2 YYREEE come from the germline V gene (reference sequence). This CDR3 has 16 residues. CDR3 DNA sequence: TGTGCCAGCAGCTTGGGGACTAGCGGTGACACCGGGGAGCTGTTTTTT. Translated: CASSLGTSGDTGELFF.

This chain links TRBV7-9 with TRBJ1-2; perhaps TRBD1 as D (5 bases). This CDR3 contains 14 residues. Per the germline V gene, CDR1 is SEHNR and CDR2 is FQNEAQ (reference sequence). V lost 3 bases, J lost 7 bases, and 15 bases lay in between. DNA for the CDR3: TGTGCCAGCAGCTTCTCAGGGAATGAGGGTGGCTACACCTTC. Translation: CASSFSGNEGGYTF.

This clonotype has just a few counts. The chain uses TRBV3-1 and TRBJ2-1; tentatively, D is TRBD1 or TRBD2 (5 bases each). V lost 0 bases and J lost 6, with 15 bases in between. This CDR3 is 16 amino acids long. Germline V gives CDR1 LGHDT, CDR2 YNNKEL (reference sequence). CDR3 amino acids: CASSQDQIRDGNEQFF. The CDR3 region has the DNA TGTGCCAGCAGCCAAGATCAAATTCGGGACGGCAATGAGCAGTTCTTC.

This clonotype was detected ten times or more. J is TRBJ2-7 and V is TRBV5-1, with 8 bases identical to TRBD1. Germline lookup yields CDR1 SGHRS and CDR2 YFSETQ. V trimming: 4 bases; J trimming: 5 bases; junction bases outside the gene matches: 8. CDR3 length: 14 amino acids. Written as DNA, the CDR3 is TGCGCCAGCAGCCCATGGACAGGGAGAAACGAGCAGTACTTC. Protein product: CASSPWTGRNEQYF.

This clonotype was picked up a small number of times. V gene TRBV30 combines with J gene TRBJ1-6; possibly TRBD1 for D (6 bases). V was pared by 4 bases and J by 6 bases, with 16 bases between. CDR1 is GTSNPN, CDR2 SVGIG, per germline (reference sequence). The CDR3 runs to 15 residues. The CDR3 DNA reads TGTGCCTGGACGCGGGCAGGGGTGGCTAATTCACCCCTCCACTTT. Translation: CAWTRAGVANSPLHF.

This clonotype was detected many times. J is TRBJ1-1 and V is TRBV27, with 9 bases that match TRBD1. CDR1 and CDR2 from the germline V gene are MNHEY and SMNVEV (reference sequence). Trimming at V came to 7 bases and at J to 4 bases, leaving 7 bases not matched to a gene. The CDR3 loop spans 14 amino acids. CDR3 sequence: CASTAGTGTTEAFF. For the CDR3, the DNA is TGTGCCAGCACCGCCGGGACAGGGACCACTGAAGCTTTCTTT.

This clonotype came up many times. The chain has TRBV18 and TRBJ2-7, with 11 nucleotides matching TRBD1. CDR1 KGHSH and CDR2 LQKENI come from the germline V gene. The CDR3 loop spans 15 amino acids. J lost 7 bases, V lost 2 bases, and 7 bases had no gene match. The CDR3 region is CASSPAGTGGREQYF. The CDR3 bases are TGTGCCAGCTCACCAGCCGGGACAGGGGGAAGAGAGCAGTACTTC.

The chain uses TRBV18 and TRBJ1-4; D gene uncertain. Germline values: CDR1 KGHSH, CDR2 LQKENI. Deletions cut 4 bases from V and 0 bases from J, with 12 bases between. This CDR3 has 16 residues. CDR3 residues: CASSRPGIATNEKLFF. As DNA, the CDR3 is TGTGCCAGCTCACGGCCCGGGATTGCAACTAATGAAAAACTGTTTTTT.

This clonotype has only a few counts. The chain uses TRBV20-1 and TRBJ1-1; 9 bases align to TRBD1. CDR3 length: 12 residues. The junction had 2 bases not matched to a gene; V was cut back by 4 bases and J by 5 bases. Germline-derived CDR1 and CDR2 are DFQATT and SNEGSKA (reference sequence). The CDR3 DNA follows: TGCAGTGCTAACAGGGGGCGGACTGAAGCTTTCTTT. Amino acid sequence: CSANRGRTEAFF.

This clonotype was picked up a small number of times. One end of the junction does not line up with germline, which may come from a read error. The chain recombines TRBV11-2 with TRBJ2-5, with D perhaps matching TRBD2 (5 bases). The CDR3 is 13 amino acids. Germline CDR1 reads SGHAT; CDR2 reads FQNNGV. The CDR3 nucleotides read TGTGCCAGCAGCTTACTCCAGGACTCCAGTAGAGACTTC. Amino acids: CASSLLQDSSRDF. Together with reference TRBV11-2 and TRBJ2-5, the CDR3 gives the full variable domain: EAGVAQSPRYKIIEKRQSVAFWCNPISGHATLYWYQQILGQGPKLLIQFQNNGVVDDSQLPKDRFSAERLKGVDSTLKIQPAKLEDSAVYLCASSLLQDSSRDFGPGTRLLVL.

This rearrangement joins TRBV30 to TRBJ1-1; D gene ambiguous. CDR1 and CDR2 (germline): GTSNPN, SVGIG (reference sequence). This CDR3 comprises 14 residues. The V end was cut by 3 bases, the J end by 4 bases, with 15 bases between. The CDR3 protein is CAWRDSPAGTEAFF. In nucleotides, the CDR3 is TGTGCCTGGAGGGACTCCCCGGCGGGCACTGAAGCTTTCTTT.

The chain uses TRBV20-1 and TRBJ2-2, with D unresolved. CDR3 length: 16 residues. Germline V gene sequence: CDR1 DFQATT, CDR2 SNEGSKA (reference sequence). Between the trimmed V and J ends, which lost 0 bases and 5 bases, there was a span of 16 bases. The DNA for the CDR3 is TGCAGTGCTAGAGATCCTCCGAGAGGTGGAACCGGGGAGCTGTTTTTT. Its translation: CSARDPPRGGTGELFF.

This clonotype has a count of ten or more. CDR3 in amino acids: CASSPRRDEQYF. The CDR3 DNA follows: TGTGCCAGCTCACCCCGCAGGGACGAGCAGTACTTC. The V gene is TRBV18, the J gene TRBJ2-7; TRBD1 is a possible D gene (5 bases). Germline-derived CDR1 and CDR2 are KGHSH and LQKENI. Trimming stripped 3 bases from V and 5 bases from J, with 8 bases between. The CDR3 runs 12 residues.

This clonotype has only a few counts. The rearrangement uses TRBV30 and TRBJ2-1, with 12 bases fitting TRBD2. The junction had 12 bases not matched to a gene; V was cut back by 3 bases and J by 12 bases. The CDR3 is 15 amino acids. Per the germline V gene, CDR1 is GTSNPN and CDR2 is SVGIG (reference sequence). The CDR3 nucleotides read TGTGCCTGGAGCCCTGGCCTAGCGGGGGGGCTGGGGCAGTTCTTC. Its protein product is CAWSPGLAGGLGQFF.

The J gene is TRBJ1-3, the V gene TRBV11-2; perhaps TRBD1 as D (5 bases). Germline V CDR1 and CDR2: SGHAT, FQNNGV. V lost 8 bases to trimming and J lost 3 bases, with 8 bases between them. The length of the CDR3 is 12 residues. CDR3 amino acids: CASQGYGNTIYF. CDR3 in DNA: TGTGCCAGCCAGGGTTATGGAAACACCATATATTTT.